Following are 24 T cell receptor beta chains from one sample sequenced in a study of blood T cells in healthy people across ages (dated by TCRdb to the mid-2010s). The library was prepared using 5' RACE. TCRdb lists the instrument as Illumina HiSeq 2500. The second PCR ran for about 6 to 11 cycles and used a J-beta primer mix along with a sample-barcoded 5' primer. TCRdb reran the public reads through fastp at Q25 and MiXCR, keeping productive beta chains. When rows share a CDR3 protein, they turn into one entry using the most common DNA and genes. Present in this sample are some 1.6 million distinct CDR3 sequences, roughly a third of which were seen just once. Roughly 12% of the sample is held by the ten biggest clonotypes. The sequenced material came from blood. These receptor sequences come from a woman aged 30 to 39 in good health.

This clonotype was seen ten or more times. The V gene is TRBV5-1, the J gene TRBJ2-5; D gene ambiguous. CDR3 length equals 12 residues. From germline, CDR1 is SGHRS and CDR2 YFSETQ. Between the trimmed V and J ends, which lost 2 bases and 4 bases, there was a span of 6 bases. The DNA for the CDR3 is TGCGCCAGCAGCTTTTCTGGAGAGACCCAGTACTTC. Protein sequence: CASSFSGETQYF. The full variable domain, in which reference TRBV5-1 and TRBJ2-5 provide the parts outside the CDR3, is KAGVTQTPRYLIKTRGQQVTLSCSPISGHRSVSWYQQTPGQGLQFLFEYFSETQRNKGNFPGRFSGRQFSNSRSEMNVSTLELGDSALYLCASSFSGETQYFGPGTRLLVL.

V gene TRBV3-1 combines with J gene TRBJ2-7; D remains ambiguous. The CDR3 sequence is 15 residues long. V lost 2 bases and J 3 bases, leaving 14 bases between the germline ends. CDR1 and CDR2 (germline): LGHDT, YNNKEL (reference sequence). CDR3 sequence: CASSQMALVGYEQYF. The CDR3 nucleotides are TGTGCCAGCAGCCAAATGGCTTTGGTCGGCTACGAGCAGTACTTC.

This clonotype has ten or more counts. The V call is TRBV12-3 or TRBV12-4, the J call TRBJ1-1, with D perhaps matching TRBD1 (5 bases). The ends were cut back, 6 bases at V and 6 bases at J, with 11 bases in the middle. The CDR3 consists of 12 residues. CDR3 in DNA: TGTGCCAGCAGCTTGCGGGGGGCTGAAGCTTTCTTT. It encodes CASSLRGAEAFF.

The chain is built from TRBV20-1 and TRBJ2-5, with TRBD1 identical over 9 bases. This CDR3 has 15 amino acids. After removal of 0 bases from V and 2 bases from J, the junction contained 4 bases not matched to a gene. Germline V gene sequence: CDR1 DFQATT, CDR2 SNEGSKA (reference sequence). The CDR3 region is CSAREGTGNQETQYF. The CDR3 region has the DNA TGCAGTGCTAGAGAAGGGACAGGGAATCAAGAGACCCAGTACTTC.

This clonotype has only a few counts. The genes are TRBV4-1 and TRBJ1-5; D might be TRBD1 (6 bases). The germline gives CDR1 MGHRA, CDR2 YSYEKL. V was shortened by 1 base and J by 5 bases, with 9 bases between the two germline ends. The CDR3 has 14 amino acids. For the CDR3, the DNA is TGCGCCAGCAGCCAAGTCACAGGGCATCAGCCCCAGCATTTT. Translated: CASSQVTGHQPQHF.

This clonotype was counted a few times. This chain links TRBV7-3 with TRBJ1-2, with D uncertain. The CDR3 runs 15 residues. The germline CDR1 and CDR2 sequences are SGHTA and FQGTGA. V was shortened by 5 bases and J by 4 bases, with 17 bases between the two germline ends. The CDR3: CASSPTVGSSYGYTF. The CDR3 DNA reads as TGTGCCAGCAGCCCAACTGTGGGCAGCAGCTATGGCTACACCTTC.

This clonotype was counted only a few times. V gene TRBV28 combines with J gene TRBJ2-1, with a weak D call TRBD2 (5 bases). CDR3 size: 14 residues. V was cut by 6 bases and J by 6 bases, with 15 bases left in between. The V gene's germline CDR1 is MDHEN and CDR2 SYDVKM. The CDR3 DNA reads TGTGCCAGCAGGACCACATGGGAGTCCAATGAGCAGTTCTTC. Its translation: CASRTTWESNEQFF.

As for this clonotype: The germline gene is not matched at one end of the junction; a read error may be the cause. The chain uses TRBV2 and TRBJ2-7; unclear D gene. Germline V CDR1 and CDR2: SNHLY, FYNNEI. CDR3 size: 13 residues. This chain's CDR3 is CASSDKSSCEQYF. The CDR3 coding sequence is TGTGCCAGCAGTGACAAGAGCTCCTGCGAGCAGTACTTC.

The rearrangement uses TRBV15 and TRBJ1-5; D gene ambiguous. Germline V lookup: CDR1 LNHNV, CDR2 YYDKDF (reference sequence). There are 14 residues in the CDR3. V lost 1 base, J lost 0 bases, and 4 bases lay in between. DNA of the CDR3: TGTGCCACCAGCAGAGGGTTTAGCAATCAGCCCCAGCATTTT. This codes for CATSRGFSNQPQHF.

J is TRBJ2-3 and V is TRBV3-1, with 11 bases that match TRBD2. The V gene's germline CDR1 is LGHDT and CDR2 YNNKEL (reference sequence). The junction had 5 bases not matched to a gene; V was cut back by 0 bases and J by 6 bases. This CDR3 spans 16 amino acids. The CDR3 DNA reads as TGTGCCAGCAGCCAAGAGCGGGTAGCGGGGGGGGATACGCAGTATTTT. Protein sequence: CASSQERVAGGDTQYF.

The chain links TRBV5-1 to TRBJ2-1, with 8 bases aligning to TRBD2. CDR3 length: 16 residues. J was trimmed by 2 bases and V by 4 bases; bases with no gene match: 8. The germline CDR1 and CDR2 sequences are SGHRS and YFSETQ. The CDR3 nucleotides are TGCGCCAGCAGCACGGGGGGGGACCCGACCTACAATGAGCAGTTCTTC. Its protein is CASSTGGDPTYNEQFF.

In its sample, this clonotype was seen a few times. The chain recombines TRBV6-2 or TRBV6-3 with TRBJ2-7; unclear D gene. Germline V gives CDR1 MNHEY, CDR2 SVGEGT. Trimming took off 10 bases at V and 4 bases at J, with 5 bases between the two ends. This CDR3 contains 9 residues. The CDR3 here is CATDYEQYF. CDR3 in DNA: TGTGCCACCGATTACGAGCAGTACTTC.

The J gene is TRBJ2-3, the V gene TRBV6-5; D gene uncertain. Deletions cut 5 bases from V and 0 bases from J, with 12 bases between. The CDR3 runs 15 residues. Germline-derived CDR1 and CDR2 are MNHEY and SVGAGI. The CDR3 nucleotides are TGTGCCAGCAGTGCCCGAAGCGAAAGCACAGATACGCAGTATTTT. It encodes CASSARSESTDTQYF.

This clonotype was seen more than once but under ten times. V gene TRBV29-1 combines with J gene TRBJ2-3; 8 bases match TRBD2. V lost 2 bases, J lost 4 bases, and 11 bases stayed unmatched. The CDR3 is made up of 16 amino acids. Per the germline V gene, CDR1 is SQVTM and CDR2 is ANQGSEA. CDR3 in amino acids: CSVERASGSVADTQYF. CDR3 nucleotides: TGCAGCGTTGAAAGGGCTAGCGGGTCCGTGGCAGATACGCAGTATTTT.

Of note for this clonotype: At one end, the junction sequence differs from germline, possibly due to a read error. The V gene is TRBV5-6, the J gene TRBJ2-3; 7 nucleotides align to TRBD1. This CDR3 has 14 residues. CDR1 is SGHDT, CDR2 YYEEEE, per germline. The CDR3 nucleotides are TGTGCCAGCAGCCTGGAACAGGGGACAGATGCGCAGTATTTT. Its translation: CASSLEQGTDAQYF.

The sample holds a few counts of this clonotype. The chain is built from TRBV6-5 and TRBJ2-7; D gene uncertain. With 0 bases removed from V and 2 bases from J, the gap between germline ends came to 11 bases. This CDR3 spans 15 amino acids. Germline CDR1 is MNHEY and CDR2 is SVGAGI. CDR3 nucleotides: TGTGCCAGCAGTTACTCTGCGGAGCCGACCTACGAGCAGTACTTC. Translation: CASSYSAEPTYEQYF.

This clonotype has ten or more counts. This chain uses TRBV4-1 with TRBJ2-5, with D maybe TRBD2 (5 bases). The length of the CDR3 is 15 residues. Trimming shortened V by 2 bases and J by 2 bases, and 12 bases separated the two germline ends. Germline V gene lookup returns CDR1 MGHRA and CDR2 YSYEKL. The CDR3 loop reads CASSQTGGGQETQYF. In nucleotides, the CDR3 is TGCGCCAGCAGCCAAACCGGAGGCGGACAAGAGACCCAGTACTTC.

A few counts support this clonotype. The chain couples TRBV20-1 to TRBJ2-7; TRBD2 matches 8 bases. The CDR3 runs to 15 residues. The ends lost 4 bases at V and 1 base at J; junction bases unmatched: 9. Germline V gene sequence: CDR1 DFQATT, CDR2 SNEGSKA (reference sequence). The CDR3 region has the DNA TGCAGTGCTATGGATCACGGGGGGGGTTCCTACGAGCAGTACTTC. Amino acids: CSAMDHGGGSYEQYF.

The rearrangement links TRBV5-1 to TRBJ1-4; tentative D call: TRBD1 (5 bases). The CDR3 runs 16 residues. In germline, CDR1 is SGHRS, CDR2 YFSETQ. Between the trimmed V and J ends, which lost 4 bases and 0 bases, there was a span of 13 bases. The DNA of the CDR3 is TGCGCCAGCAGCCCAAGGACACTTGCAACTAATGAAAAACTGTTTTTT. Its protein is CASSPRTLATNEKLFF.

This clonotype was detected ten times or more. The V call is TRBV7-2, the J call TRBJ2-3, with D possibly being TRBD1 (5 bases). CDR3 size: 14 residues. V was shortened by 5 bases and J by 3 bases, with 12 bases between the two germline ends. The germline V gene has CDR1 SGHTA and CDR2 FQGNSA. The CDR3 here is CASSLRSGTDTQYF. In DNA, the CDR3 is TGTGCCAGCAGCCTACGTTCAGGGACAGATACGCAGTATTTT. The entire variable domain, with the rest obtained from reference TRBV7-2 and TRBJ2-3, is as follows: GAGVSQSPSNKVTEKGKDVELRCDPISGHTALYWYRQSLGQGLEFLIYFQGNSAPDKSGLPSDRFSAERTGGSVSTLTIQRTQQEDSAVYLCASSLRSGTDTQYFGPGTRLTVL.

This chain links TRBV15 with TRBJ1-5; D gene uncertain. Trimming pared 3 bases from V and 0 bases from J, leaving 15 bases between. This CDR3 comprises 17 residues. Germline V CDR1 and CDR2: LNHNV, YYDKDF (reference sequence). Here the CDR3 DNA reads TGTGCCACCAGCAGGAGGTTTAATAGGGATAGCAATCAGCCCCAGCATTTT. Amino acids: CATSRRFNRDSNQPQHF.

This clonotype occurred a few times. The rearrangement links TRBV15 to TRBJ1-4, with 9 bases identical to TRBD1. Germline trimming cut 3 bases from V and 5 bases from J; bases unmatched to any gene: 7. This CDR3 spans 16 amino acids. From germline, CDR1 is LNHNV and CDR2 YYDKDF (reference sequence). The CDR3 protein is CATSRGQGSQNEKLFF. In DNA, the CDR3 is TGTGCCACCAGCAGGGGACAGGGATCCCAAAATGAAAAACTGTTTTTT.

The sample holds a few counts of this clonotype. The chain is built from TRBV12-3 or TRBV12-4 and TRBJ2-1; TRBD1 aligns across 7 bases. V was clipped by 4 bases and J by 10 bases; unmatched bases: 4. The CDR3 is made up of 12 amino acids. In nucleotides, the CDR3 is TGTGCCAGCAGTTCAGGGGGACGAGAGCAGTTCTTC. It is translated as CASSSGGREQFF.

The chain combines TRBV28 with TRBJ2-4; either TRBD1 or TRBD2 may fit D (5 bases each). The last part of the DNA fits TRBJ2-7 better; the J call may be wrong. The CDR3 covers 16 residues. CDR1 and CDR2 from the germline V gene are MDHEN and SYDVKM. Here the CDR3 reads CASSADRDLFSYEQYF. Written as DNA, the CDR3 is TGTGCCAGCAGTGCTGACCGGGACCTTTTCTCCTACGAGCAGTACTTC.